These 24 T cell receptor beta chains were sequenced from one sample in a study of blood T cells in healthy people across ages. Combining a sample-barcoded 5' primer with a J-beta primer mix, a second PCR ran for roughly 6 to 12 cycles. TCRdb used MiXCR to reprocess the 5' RACE reads, holding one entry per CDR3 protein. Here the sample spans some 700,000 distinct CDR3 sequences, roughly 44% being singletons. The sample was blood. These receptors were collected from a woman in her sixties or seventies in good health.

The chain is built from TRBV6-5 and TRBJ1-5; 7 positions match TRBD1. Germline CDR1 reads MNHEY; CDR2 reads SVGAGI. The CDR3 consists of 15 residues. The V and J ends lost 5 bases and 4 bases, in that order; junction bases with no gene match: 8. CDR3 DNA sequence: TGTGCCAGCAGTCAGGGGACAGATCGAAATCAGCCCCAGCATTTT. This codes for CASSQGTDRNQPQHF.

In regard to this clonotype: Just one base apart from a much larger clone, this may be a read error. The J gene is TRBJ2-1, the V gene TRBV12-3 or TRBV12-4; 11 bases map to TRBD1. This CDR3 contains 14 residues. The CDR3 bases are TGTGCCAGCACCCTGGGGACAGGGGGGAATGAGCAGTTATTC. Its protein product is CASTLGTGGNEQLF.

The chain has TRBV3-1 and TRBJ1-1; possibly TRBD1 for D (6 bases). The V and J ends lost 4 bases and 3 bases respectively, with 12 bases between them. The CDR3 is 14 amino acids. Germline V lookup: CDR1 LGHDT, CDR2 YNNKEL (reference sequence). Here the CDR3 reads CASSPWTEDTEAFF. In DNA, the CDR3 is TGTGCCAGCAGCCCGTGGACAGAAGACACTGAAGCTTTCTTT.

This rearrangement joins TRBV11-2 to TRBJ1-1; TRBD1 aligns across 11 bases. The CDR3 sequence is 21 residues long. The junction had 25 bases not matched to a gene; V was cut back by 5 bases and J by 5 bases. From germline, CDR1 is SGHAT and CDR2 FQNNGV. For the CDR3, the DNA is TGTGCCAGCAGCATCCCCAAAGTGAGACCGGGACAGGGGGAGAGTGCAACTGAAGCTTTCTTT. Translated: CASSIPKVRPGQGESATEAFF.

At least ten counts were recorded for this clonotype. The chain carries TRBV5-1 and TRBJ1-6, with D perhaps matching TRBD1 (5 bases). Per the germline V gene, CDR1 is SGHRS and CDR2 is YFSETQ. The CDR3 length is 14 residues. Trimming shortened V by 0 bases and J by 7 bases, and 8 bases separated the two germline ends. The CDR3 DNA is TGCGCCAGCAGCTTGGAACAGGCAAATTCACCCCTCCACTTT. Amino acid sequence: CASSLEQANSPLHF.

In its sample, this clonotype was seen many times. This chain links TRBV5-1 with TRBJ2-3, with TRBD1 identical over 8 bases. The CDR3 is 15 residues long. V shed 3 bases, J shed 3 bases, and the junction held 6 bases outside the gene matches. CDR1 is SGHRS, CDR2 YFSETQ, per germline. CDR3 amino acids: CASSSTGETTDTQYF. The CDR3 nucleotides are TGCGCCAGCAGCTCGACAGGGGAAACGACAGATACGCAGTATTTT.

This clonotype was picked up many times. The chain carries TRBV7-9 and TRBJ2-1; TRBD2 agrees at 10 bases. CDR1 SEHNR and CDR2 FQNEAQ come from the germline V gene (reference sequence). V lost 5 bases to trimming and J lost 4 bases; unmatched junction nucleotides: 5. The CDR3 has 15 amino acids. Here the CDR3 DNA reads TGTGCCAGCAGCCCTGGGACTAGCGTGTACAATGAGCAGTTCTTC. Its translation: CASSPGTSVYNEQFF.

This rearrangement joins TRBV6-2 or TRBV6-3 to TRBJ1-1; D not certain. The CDR3 is 15 residues long. Germline CDR1 MNHEY, CDR2 SVGEGT. V was trimmed by 6 bases and J by 0 bases, leaving 14 bases between them. CDR3 loop: CASSPFRGMNTEAFF. The CDR3 DNA follows: TGTGCCAGCAGCCCTTTTAGAGGGATGAACACTGAAGCTTTCTTT.

This chain connects TRBV9 to TRBJ2-1; TRBD1 matches 7 bases. V was pared by 3 bases and J by 13 bases, with 13 bases of the junction left unmatched. The CDR3 loop spans 14 amino acids. Germline CDR1 and CDR2: SGDLS and YYNGEE. The CDR3 reads CASSAGGQQETQFF. The CDR3 nucleotides are TGTGCCAGCAGCGCAGGGGGACAGCAAGAGACCCAGTTCTTC.

The rearrangement uses TRBV7-8 and TRBJ2-5; D unresolved. The J call may not be correct, given that the DNA end is closer to TRBJ2-7. This CDR3 comprises 14 residues. The germline V gene encodes CDR1 SGHVS and CDR2 FQNEAQ. CDR3 DNA: TGTGCCAGCAGCTTAGAGGTCAAAGCCTACGAGCAGTACTTC. Protein: CASSLEVKAYEQYF.

The chain joins TRBV20-1 to TRBJ2-3; no clear D. The CDR3 spans 11 residues. Between the trimmed V and J ends, which lost 5 bases and 2 bases, there was a span of 5 bases. Germline V CDR1 and CDR2: DFQATT, SNEGSKA (reference sequence). The DNA for the CDR3 is TGCAGTGCTTCCCACACAGATACGCAGTATTTT. The encoded protein is CSASHTDTQYF.

The V and J genes are TRBV7-3 and TRBJ1-5, with 9 bases fitting TRBD1. Germline V lookup: CDR1 SGHTA, CDR2 FQGTGA. This CDR3 has 15 amino acids. V lost 1 base to trimming and J lost 6 bases; unmatched junction nucleotides: 4. The CDR3 nucleotides are TGTGCCAGCAGCTTAATCGGACAGGGGACTCAGCCCCAGCATTTT. Its translation is CASSLIGQGTQPQHF.

This sequence joins TRBV9 and TRBJ2-5, with a possible D match to TRBD1 (6 bases). CDR3 length: 15 residues. Trimming took off 3 bases at V and 5 bases at J, with 17 bases between the two ends. Germline V gene data show CDR1 as SGDLS and CDR2 as YYNGEE. CDR3 nucleotide sequence: TGTGCCAGCAGCGCCTTTGAAGGGGGTGGCGAGACCCAGTACTTC. Translation gives CASSAFEGGGETQYF.

CDR3 bases: TGTGCCAGCAGTTTCCCGGGACAGGCGAATGAAAAACTGTTTTTT. Residues: CASSFPGQANEKLFF. The chain employs TRBV28 and TRBJ1-4, with 8 positions matching TRBD1. This CDR3 comprises 15 residues. Germline CDR1 reads MDHEN; CDR2 reads SYDVKM. Trimming cost V 3 bases and J 5 bases; bases outside gene matches: 5.

As regards this clonotype: A read error is possible here, since a much larger clone lies one base away. The rearrangement links TRBV28 to TRBJ2-4; 9 bases are a match to TRBD1. The DNA matches TRBJ2-7 better at its end, which makes the J call doubtful. The CDR3 is 14 amino acids. Germline V gives CDR1 MDHEN, CDR2 SYDVKM. The CDR3 nucleotides are TGTGCCGGCAGCAGACAGGGGGTTAGGAACGAGCAGTACTTC. Translation: CAGSRQGVRNEQYF.

This clonotype came up a few times. A much larger clone lies one base from this, so it may be a read error. V usage is TRBV6-4 and J usage is TRBJ2-1; 11 nucleotides agree with TRBD2. The closer fit of TRBJ2-7 to the DNA end suggests the J call may be wrong. Germline CDR1 and CDR2: MRHNA and SNTAGT. This CDR3 has 15 residues. CDR3: CASSAGTSGDNEQYF. DNA for the CDR3: TGTGCCAGCAGTGCTGGGACTAGCGGAGACAATGAGCAGTACTTC.

This clonotype occurred a few times. The CDR3 region has the DNA TGTGCCAGCAGTCGGCTGGCTTCCTACGAGCAGTACTTC. Its protein is CASSRLASYEQYF. This rearrangement joins TRBV6-2 or TRBV6-3 to TRBJ2-7; the D is unclear. Germline V lookup: CDR1 MNHEY, CDR2 SVGEGT. The CDR3 length is 13 residues. The germline V and J ends were trimmed by 5 bases and 1 base, with 9 bases remaining between them.

This chain uses TRBV6-1 with TRBJ2-7; 13 nucleotides agree with TRBD2. V shed 3 bases and J 2 bases; nucleotides not matched to a gene: 4. The CDR3 length is 16 residues. CDR1 is MNHNS and CDR2 is SASEGT in the germline V gene. The CDR3 bases are TGTGCCAGCAGTGACTACGGGACTAGCGGGACCTACGAGCAGTACTTC. The encoded protein is CASSDYGTSGTYEQYF.

About this clonotype itself: Given a much more abundant clone one base away, this may be a read error. This chain links TRBV27 with TRBJ2-5; perhaps TRBD2 as D (5 bases). V lost 5 bases, J lost 2 bases, and 15 bases lay in between. CDR3 length equals 15 residues. The germline V gene encodes CDR1 MNHEY and CDR2 SMNVEV (reference sequence). The CDR3 region is CASSVTGMRQETQYF. CDR3 in DNA: TGTGCCAGCAGTGTAACGGGGATGCGGCAAGAGACCCAGTACTTC.

This CDR3 reads CASRRTGNTGELFF. The CDR3 nucleotides are TGTGCCAGCAGAAGGACAGGGAACACCGGGGAGCTGTTTTTT. The rearrangement joins TRBV27 to TRBJ2-2; 7 nucleotides align to TRBD1. The germline V gene has CDR1 MNHEY and CDR2 SMNVEV (reference sequence). This CDR3 is built from 14 residues. Trimming took 6 bases from V and 1 from J; bases not matched to a gene: 2.

Details on this clonotype: A read error may produce the germline difference seen at one junction end. This chain links TRBV6-1 with TRBJ2-7; 7 nucleotides line up with TRBD1. The length of the CDR3 is 12 residues. Germline V gene sequence: CDR1 MNHNS, CDR2 SASEGT. The CDR3 loop is CPSSTGAALQYF. The DNA of the CDR3 is TGTCCCAGCAGTACAGGGGCCGCCCTCCAGTACTTC.

The chain is built from TRBV3-1 and TRBJ2-7, with TRBD1 as a possible D gene (6 bases). This CDR3 spans 14 amino acids. Germline V gives CDR1 LGHDT, CDR2 YNNKEL (reference sequence). The ends were cut back, 1 base at V and 5 bases at J, with 12 bases in the middle. CDR3 region: CASSQGQGNDEQYF. The CDR3 DNA sequence: TGTGCCAGCAGCCAAGGGCAGGGGAACGACGAGCAGTACTTC.

The chain uses TRBV20-1 and TRBJ2-7; 7 bases are a match to TRBD1. The V gene's germline CDR1 is DFQATT and CDR2 SNEGSKA (reference sequence). Trimming removed 6 bases from V and 4 bases from J; junction bases left unmatched: 6. The CDR3 covers 12 residues. As DNA, the CDR3 is TGCAGTGCCTTCGGACAGGTTTACGAGCAGTACTTC. Translated: CSAFGQVYEQYF.

The gene calls are TRBV5-1 and TRBJ2-2, with TRBD2 identical over 8 bases. This CDR3 is built from 16 residues. In germline, CDR1 is SGHRS, CDR2 YFSETQ. V lost 4 bases and J lost 4; bases outside the gene matches: 9. The CDR3 DNA is TGCGCCAGCAGCCTAATAGCGGGGACGGGCACCGGGGAGCTGTTTTTT. This gives the protein CASSLIAGTGTGELFF.